This T cell receptor (beta chain) came from a study of shared clonotypes between healthy human individuals. Assay used: immunoSEQ multiplex PCR; TCRdb lists only in-frame clones, some missing. Seen here are about 610,000 clones, about 95% observed once, and the top ten hold less than 0.12%. CDR1 and CDR2 from the germline V gene are SGHKS and YYEKEE (reference sequence). There are 14 residues in the CDR3. Trimming took 0 bases from V and 4 from J, leaving 10 bases between them. CD45RO negativity and positive selection for CCR7 defined naive CD8 cells, a population that excluded terminally differentiated effector memory CD45RA+ cells. Donors had no recently reported acute infections or vaccinations and were HIV-negative.

This chain joins TRBV5-5 and TRBJ1-1; unclear D gene. The source material was naive CD8+ T cells sorted from blood. The sequence derives from a woman aged 30 to 39 in good health. CDR3: CASSLVGMGTEAFF. For the CDR3, the DNA is TGTGCCAGCAGCTTGGTGGGGATGGGCACTGAAGCTTTCTTT.